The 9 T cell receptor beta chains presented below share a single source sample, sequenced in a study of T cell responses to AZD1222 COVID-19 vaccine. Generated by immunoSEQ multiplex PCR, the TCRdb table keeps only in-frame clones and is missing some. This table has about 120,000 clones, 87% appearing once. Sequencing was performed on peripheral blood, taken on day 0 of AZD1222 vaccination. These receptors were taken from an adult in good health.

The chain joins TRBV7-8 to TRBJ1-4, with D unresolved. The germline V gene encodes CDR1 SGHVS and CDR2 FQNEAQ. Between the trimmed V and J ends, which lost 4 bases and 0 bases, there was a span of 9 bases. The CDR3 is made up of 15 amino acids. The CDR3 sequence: CASSSSVATNEKLFF. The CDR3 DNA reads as TGTGCCAGCAGCTCATCAGTTGCAACTAATGAAAAACTGTTTTTT.

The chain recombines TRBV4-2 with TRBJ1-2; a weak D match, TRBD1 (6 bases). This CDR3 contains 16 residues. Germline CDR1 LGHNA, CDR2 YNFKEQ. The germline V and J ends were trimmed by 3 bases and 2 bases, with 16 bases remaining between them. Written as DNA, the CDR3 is TGTGCCAGCAGCCATCCCGAACGCCAGGGGAACTATGGCTACACCTTC. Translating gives CASSHPERQGNYGYTF.

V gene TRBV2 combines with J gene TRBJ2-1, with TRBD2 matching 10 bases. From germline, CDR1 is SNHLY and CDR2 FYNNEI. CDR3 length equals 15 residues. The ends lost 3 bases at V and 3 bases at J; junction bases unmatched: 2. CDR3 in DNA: TGTGCCAGCAGTGAGGCTAGCGGGAGCTACAATGAGCAGTTCTTC. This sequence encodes CASSEASGSYNEQFF.

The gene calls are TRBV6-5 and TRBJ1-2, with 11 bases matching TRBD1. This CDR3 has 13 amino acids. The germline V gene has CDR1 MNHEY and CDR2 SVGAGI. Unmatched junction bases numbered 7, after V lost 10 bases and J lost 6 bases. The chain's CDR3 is CATQDRGRNGYTF. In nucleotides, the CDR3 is TGTGCCACCCAGGACAGGGGGCGGAATGGCTACACCTTC.

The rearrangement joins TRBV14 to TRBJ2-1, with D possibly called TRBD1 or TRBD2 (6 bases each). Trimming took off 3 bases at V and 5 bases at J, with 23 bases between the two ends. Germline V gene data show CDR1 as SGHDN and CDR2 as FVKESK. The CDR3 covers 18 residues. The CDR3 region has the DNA TGTGCCAGCAGCCATAAGGGGGGCGGGACTCCGGGTCACAATGAGCAGTTCTTC. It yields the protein CASSHKGGGTPGHNEQFF.

The CDR3 DNA sequence: TGTGCCATCAGGCTAGGCGCGGACCATAATTCACCCCTCCACTTT. This encodes CAIRLGADHNSPLHF. The rearrangement uses TRBV10-3 and TRBJ1-6, with no clear D. V gave up 6 bases and J gave up 5 bases, with 14 bases separating them. CDR3 size: 15 residues. Germline lookup yields CDR1 ENHRY and CDR2 SYGVKD.

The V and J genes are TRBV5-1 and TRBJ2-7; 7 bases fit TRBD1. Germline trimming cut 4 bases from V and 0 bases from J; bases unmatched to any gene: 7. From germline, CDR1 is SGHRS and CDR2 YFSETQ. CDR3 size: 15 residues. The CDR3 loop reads CASSPGTESSYEQYF. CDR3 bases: TGCGCCAGCAGCCCCGGGACAGAGAGCTCCTACGAGCAGTACTTC.

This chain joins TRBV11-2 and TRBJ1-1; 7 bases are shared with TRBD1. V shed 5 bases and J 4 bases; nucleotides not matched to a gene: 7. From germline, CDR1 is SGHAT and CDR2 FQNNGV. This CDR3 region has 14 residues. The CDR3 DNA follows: TGTGCCAGCAGCCGGGCAGGGGGGAGCACTGAAGCTTTCTTT. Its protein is CASSRAGGSTEAFF. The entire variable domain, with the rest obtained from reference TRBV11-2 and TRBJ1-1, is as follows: EAGVAQSPRYKIIEKRQSVAFWCNPISGHATLYWYQQILGQGPKLLIQFQNNGVVDDSQLPKDRFSAERLKGVDSTLKIQPAKLEDSAVYLCASSRAGGSTEAFFGQGTRLTVV.

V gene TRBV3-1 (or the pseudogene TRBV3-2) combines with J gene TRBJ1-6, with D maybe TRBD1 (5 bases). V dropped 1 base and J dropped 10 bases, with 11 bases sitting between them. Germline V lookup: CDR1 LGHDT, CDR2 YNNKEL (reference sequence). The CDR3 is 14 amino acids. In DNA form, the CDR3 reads TGTGCCAGCAGCCAAGTAGAGGGGAACTCACCCCTCCACTTT. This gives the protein CASSQVEGNSPLHF.